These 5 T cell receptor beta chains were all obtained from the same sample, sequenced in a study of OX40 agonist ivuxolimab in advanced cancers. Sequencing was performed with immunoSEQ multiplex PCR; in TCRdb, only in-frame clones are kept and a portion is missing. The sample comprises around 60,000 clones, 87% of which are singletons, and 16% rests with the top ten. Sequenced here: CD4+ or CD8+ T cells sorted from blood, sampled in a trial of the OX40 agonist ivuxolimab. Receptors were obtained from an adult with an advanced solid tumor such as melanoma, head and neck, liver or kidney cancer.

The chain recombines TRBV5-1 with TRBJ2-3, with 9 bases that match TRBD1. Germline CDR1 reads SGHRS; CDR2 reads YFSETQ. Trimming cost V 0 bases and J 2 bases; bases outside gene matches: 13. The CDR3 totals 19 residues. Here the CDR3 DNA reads TGCGCCAGCAGCTTGGCGGGATCCGGGACAGGGTTAACCACAGATACGCAGTATTTT. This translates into CASSLAGSGTGLTTDTQYF.

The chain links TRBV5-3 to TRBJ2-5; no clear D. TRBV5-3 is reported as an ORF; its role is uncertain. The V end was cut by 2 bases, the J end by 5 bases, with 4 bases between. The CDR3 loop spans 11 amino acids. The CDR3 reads CARSLMETQYF. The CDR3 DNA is TGTGCCAGAAGCTTAATGGAGACCCAGTACTTC.

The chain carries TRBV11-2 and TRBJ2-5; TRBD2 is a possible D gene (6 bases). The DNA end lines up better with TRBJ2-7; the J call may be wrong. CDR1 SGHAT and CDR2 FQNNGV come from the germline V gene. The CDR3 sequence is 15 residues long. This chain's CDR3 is CASSLGGTDPYEQYF. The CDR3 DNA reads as TGTGCCAGCAGCTTAGGCGGGACGGACCCCTACGAGCAGTACTTC.

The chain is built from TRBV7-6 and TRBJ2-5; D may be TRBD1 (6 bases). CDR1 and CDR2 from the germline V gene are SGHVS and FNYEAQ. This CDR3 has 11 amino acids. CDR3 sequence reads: CTRQADETQYF. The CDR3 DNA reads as TGTACCCGACAGGCGGACGAGACCCAGTACTTC. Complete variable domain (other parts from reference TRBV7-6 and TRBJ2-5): GAGVSQSPRYKVTKRGQDVALRCDPISGHVSLYWYRQALGQGPEFLTYFNYEAQQDKSGLPNDRFSAERPEGSISTLTIQRTEQRDSAMYRCTRQADETQYFGPGTRLLVL.

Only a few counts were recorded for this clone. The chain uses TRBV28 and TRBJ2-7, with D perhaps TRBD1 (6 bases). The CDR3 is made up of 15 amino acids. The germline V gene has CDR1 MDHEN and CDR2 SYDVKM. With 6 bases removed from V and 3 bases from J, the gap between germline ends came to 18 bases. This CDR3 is CASSDLDRVIYEQYF. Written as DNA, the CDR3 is TGTGCCAGCAGCGACCTGGACAGAGTGATCTACGAGCAGTACTTC.